This T cell receptor (beta chain) stems from a study of CD8+ T cells in alopecia areata. Across the study: At a dose of 5 to 10 mg twice daily, oral tofacitinib was given to treated patients. Study conclusions and caveats: Under tofacitinib, fewer expanded CD8+ clones appeared among the top 100 scalp clones. Since there was just one nonresponder, nobody can yet say how baseline CD8+ expansion ties to response.

Treatment meaning: oral pan-JAK inhibitor, 5-10 mg twice daily. Both peripheral blood and punch biopsies of lesional scalp skin were obtained from patients who had alopecia areata. V was clipped by 6 bases and J by 5 bases; unmatched bases: 6. CDR3 length: 12 amino acids. CDR1 is SQVTM, CDR2 ANQGSEA, per germline. cDNA reverse transcribed from extracted RNA served as the sequencing template. Profiling relied on immunoSEQ multiplex PCR, and the TCRdb table lists in-frame clones only, not all of them. Of 210,000 or so clones in the sample, roughly three fifths were seen once. A few counts support this clone. Its specificity is unknown.

The sample here was CD4+ T cells sorted from blood, taken at approximately week 44, from a patient treated with tofacitinib. The chain links TRBV29-1 to TRBJ1-1; 7 bases are a match to TRBD1. The origin of this receptor is a human donor with alopecia areata. The CDR3 loop reads CSVLQGMTEAFF. DNA of the CDR3: TGCAGCGTCCTACAGGGGATGACTGAAGCTTTCTTT.